The rows below give T cell receptor beta chains drawn from one sample of a study of blood T cell repertoires in COVID-19. The assay was immunoSEQ multiplex PCR, and TCRdb's table has in-frame clones only and misses some. In the table there are 100,000 to 150,000 clones, around nine tenths of which are singletons. The sample comprised peripheral blood. The receptors were sampled from a woman of 80 years or more with acute or convalescent COVID-19. The CDR3 runs from the conserved cysteine through the conserved F or W. D genes are given only for firm matches. Clone size is given for some rows only: seen once, a few or many times, or a class if the clone is expanded.

-	TRBV10-3	TRBJ1-5	TRBD1	TGTGCCACTGCGGGACAGGGGGTTGATCAGCCCCAGCATTTT	CATAGQGVDQPQHF
-	TRBV5-4	TRBJ2-5	-	TGTGCCAGCAGCTTAGGGGGGGCCAAGTACCAAGAGACCCAGTACTTC	CASSLGGAKYQETQYF
-	TRBV7-8	TRBJ1-1	TRBD1	TGTGCCAGCAGCCCGGGGACAGCGAACACTGAAGCTTTCTTT	CASSPGTANTEAFF
-	TRBV6-2/TRBV6-3	TRBJ2-5	TRBD2	TGTGCCAGCAGTTCCATAGCGGGCGGGTACCAAGAGACCCAGTACTTC	CASSSIAGGYQETQYF
-	TRBV5-1	TRBJ1-4	-	TGCGCCAGCAGCTTGGAGGGGCGTAATGAAAAACTGTTTTTT	CASSLEGRNEKLFF
-	TRBV6-1	TRBJ2-3	-	TGTGCCAGCAATGAACAGGAACGCAATACGCAGTATTTT	CASNEQERNTQYF
-	TRBV5-6	TRBJ1-2	-	TGTGCCAGCAGCCCCACGGAGGACTATGGCTACACCTTC	CASSPTEDYGYTF
-	TRBV23-1	TRBJ2-7	-	TGCGCCAGCAGCCTCGCCATGCAGGCCTTCTCCTACGAGCAGTACTTC	CASSLAMQAFSYEQYF
-	TRBV7-9	TRBJ2-7	-	TGTGCCAGCAGCTTATTTTACAGTATCAACGAGCAGTACTTC	CASSLFYSINEQYF
-	TRBV18	TRBJ1-3	-	TGTGCCAGCTCACCGGGAACAGGGTTAGGAAACACCATATATTTT	CASSPGTGLGNTIYF
-	TRBV12-2	TRBJ1-5	-	TGTGCAAGTCGCTTAGTCACCCGGGGATGGCAGCCCCAGCATTTT	CASRLVTRGWQPQHF
once	TRBV5-1	TRBJ2-3	TRBD2	TGCGCCAGCAGCTACTTAGGCGGGGGGGCACCCGATACGCAGTATTTT	CASSYLGGGAPDTQYF
-	TRBV7-9	TRBJ2-3	-	TGTGCCAGCAGCTTGCCCTCTTTGCGAGGCACAGATACGCAGTATTTT	CASSLPSLRGTDTQYF
-	TRBV25-1	TRBJ2-3	TRBD1	TGTGCCAGCAGTGAAAGGGGACAGGGGTCCACTAGCACAGATACGCAGTATTTT	CASSERGQGSTSTDTQYF
-	TRBV6-5	TRBJ1-1	TRBD1	TGTGCCAGCCAGGGGGCGAGGTCTGAAGCTTTCTTT	CASQGARSEAFF
-	TRBV4-1	TRBJ2-5	TRBD1	TGCGCCAGCAGCCAATCACAGGGGGGCGGAGAGACCCAGTACTTC	CASSQSQGGGETQYF
few	TRBV6-5	TRBJ1-2	-	TGTGCCAGCAGCCCCACAGGGAACTATGGCTACACCTTC	CASSPTGNYGYTF
once	TRBV6-5	TRBJ2-7	TRBD2	TGTGCCAGCAGTACTGGGACTAGCGGAGCCTACGAGCAGTACTTC	CASSTGTSGAYEQYF
few	TRBV5-1	TRBJ1-2	TRBD1	TGCGCCAGCAGCTCCGGACAGGGTTATGGCTACACCTTC	CASSSGQGYGYTF
-	TRBV19	TRBJ1-6	-	TGTGCCAGTAGTATAGATGGTGCCAGGAATTCACCCCTCCACTTT	CASSIDGARNSPLHF
few	TRBV6-5	TRBJ2-7	TRBD2	TGTGCCAGCGCCACTAGCGGGTTAGGTCACGAGCAGTACTTC	CASATSGLGHEQYF
once	TRBV12-3/TRBV12-4	TRBJ1-2	-	TGTGCCAGCAGTGGACAGTCATACTATGGCTACACCTTC	CASSGQSYYGYTF
-	TRBV4-1	TRBJ2-5	-	TGCGCCAGCAGGCAACAGGGTACTAAAGAGACCCAGTACTTC	CASRQQGTKETQYF
-	TRBV5-1	TRBJ2-1	TRBD1	TGCGCCAGCAGCCTCTACGGGACAGGGGTTGGGAATGAGCAGTTCTTC	CASSLYGTGVGNEQFF
-	TRBV7-9	TRBJ2-1	TRBD1	TGTGCCAGCAGCAATGACAGGGTGGGAAAGAATGAGCAGTTCTTC	CASSNDRVGKNEQFF
-	TRBV27	TRBJ1-2	TRBD1	TGTGCCAGCAGTTTATCGAAAGGAGGACAGGGGGCCCTTGGCTACACCTTC	CASSLSKGGQGALGYTF
-	TRBV16	TRBJ2-1	-	TGTGCCAGCAGCCAATCGACGGGAGAGCAGTTCTTC	CASSQSTGEQFF
once	TRBV2	TRBJ2-5	-	TGTGCCAGCAGTGGGCGGCAAGAGACCCAGTACTTC	CASSGRQETQYF
-	TRBV2	TRBJ1-4	-	TGTGCCAGCAGTGGAACGGGATCGCGGGAAAAACTGTTTTTT	CASSGTGSREKLFF